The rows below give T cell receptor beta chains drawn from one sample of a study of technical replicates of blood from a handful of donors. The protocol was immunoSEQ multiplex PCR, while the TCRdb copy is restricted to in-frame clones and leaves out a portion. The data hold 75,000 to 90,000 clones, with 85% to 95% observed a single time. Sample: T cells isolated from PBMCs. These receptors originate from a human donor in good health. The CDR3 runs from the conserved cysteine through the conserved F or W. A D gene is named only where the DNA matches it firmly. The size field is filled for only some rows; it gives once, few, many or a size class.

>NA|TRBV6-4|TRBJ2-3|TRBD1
CASRDRGADTQYF
TGTGCCAGCCGGGACAGGGGGGCAGATACGCAGTATTTT
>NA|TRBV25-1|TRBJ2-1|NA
CATHMTETQFF
TGTGCCACGCATATGACTGAGACGCAGTTCTTC
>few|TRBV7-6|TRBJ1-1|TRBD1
CASSVGTGAEAFF
TGTGCCAGCAGCGTTGGGACAGGGGCTGAAGCTTTCTTT
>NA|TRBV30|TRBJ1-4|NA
CAWRVQPNEKLFF
TGTGCCTGGAGGGTACAGCCGAATGAAAAACTGTTTTTT
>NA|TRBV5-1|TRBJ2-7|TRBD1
CASSLDGTGVDEQYF
TGCGCCAGCAGCTTGGACGGGACAGGGGTTGACGAGCAGTACTTC
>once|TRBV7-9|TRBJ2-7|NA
CASSFQNYEQYF
TGTGCCAGCAGCTTTCAGAACTACGAGCAGTACTTC
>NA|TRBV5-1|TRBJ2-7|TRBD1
CASSPSTTGDLSYEQYF
TGCGCCAGCAGCCCCTCTACGACAGGGGACCTATCCTACGAGCAGTACTTC
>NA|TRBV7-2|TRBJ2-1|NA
CASSHYNEQFF
TGTGCCAGCAGCCATTACAATGAGCAGTTCTTC
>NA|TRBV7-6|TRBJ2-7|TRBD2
CASSLMSGRGEEQYF
TGTGCCAGCAGCTTAATGAGCGGGAGGGGGGAGGAGCAGTACTTC
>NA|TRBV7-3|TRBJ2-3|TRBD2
CASSLGGGPADTQYF
TGTGCCAGCAGCTTGGGGGGAGGGCCGGCGGATACGCAGTATTTT
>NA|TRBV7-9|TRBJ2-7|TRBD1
CASSIGGQGYEQYF
TGTGCCAGCAGCATCGGGGGACAGGGCTACGAGCAGTACTTC
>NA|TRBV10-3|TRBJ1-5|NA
CAIGRGSRQPQHF
TGTGCTATAGGCAGAGGGAGCCGACAGCCCCAGCATTTT
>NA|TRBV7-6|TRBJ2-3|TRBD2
CASSETSGRAADTQYF
TGTGCCAGCAGCGAGACTAGCGGGAGGGCCGCAGATACGCAGTATTTT
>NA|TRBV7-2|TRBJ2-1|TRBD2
CASSLSLAGGPLNEQFF
TGTGCCAGCAGCTTATCGTTAGCGGGAGGGCCTTTAAATGAGCAGTTCTTC
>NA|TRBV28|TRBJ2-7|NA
CASRSSGKWYF
TGTGCCAGCAGATCCTCAGGCAAATGGTACTTC
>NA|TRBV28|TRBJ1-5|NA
CASSFLVEPQHF
TGTGCCAGCAGTTTTTTAGTGGAGCCCCAGCATTTT
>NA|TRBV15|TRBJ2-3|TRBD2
CATSLSGREDTQYF
TGTGCCACCAGCCTGAGCGGGAGGGAAGATACGCAGTATTTT
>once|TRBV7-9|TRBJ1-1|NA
CASSLDTNTEAFF
TGTGCCAGCAGCTTAGACACGAACACTGAAGCTTTCTTT
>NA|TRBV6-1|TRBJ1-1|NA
CASSFTGTEAFF
TGTGCCAGCAGTTTTACAGGAACTGAAGCTTTCTTT
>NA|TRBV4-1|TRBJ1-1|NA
CASSQEGVEAFF
TGCGCCAGCAGCCAAGAAGGAGTGGAAGCTTTCTTT
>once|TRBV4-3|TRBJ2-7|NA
CASSQGAETYYEQYF
TGCGCCAGCAGCCAAGGGGCAGAGACCTACTACGAGCAGTACTTC
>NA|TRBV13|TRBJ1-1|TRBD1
CASSRNRGGTEAFF
TGTGCCAGCAGCCGGAACAGGGGAGGCACTGAAGCTTTCTTT
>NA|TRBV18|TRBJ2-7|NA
CASSPPTFYEQYF
TGTGCCAGCTCACCACCAACTTTCTACGAGCAGTACTTC
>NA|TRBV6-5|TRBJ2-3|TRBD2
CASRRLAGTDTQYF
TGTGCCAGCAGGAGACTAGCGGGAACAGATACGCAGTATTTT
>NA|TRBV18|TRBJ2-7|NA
CASSLNRDSYEQYF
TGTGCCAGCTCACTCAACAGGGACTCCTACGAGCAGTACTTC
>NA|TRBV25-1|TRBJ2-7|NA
CASSALRVYEQYF
TGTGCCAGCAGTGCTCTCAGGGTCTACGAGCAGTACTTC
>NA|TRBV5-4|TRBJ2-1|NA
CASSYGLPGDEQFF
TGTGCCAGCAGCTACGGACTTCCGGGTGATGAGCAGTTCTTC
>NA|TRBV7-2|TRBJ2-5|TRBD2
CASSETGGVETQYF
TGTGCCAGCAGCGAAACGGGGGGGGTAGAGACCCAGTACTTC
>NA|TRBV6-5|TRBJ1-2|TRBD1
CASSYGTGSLYGYTF
TGTGCCAGCAGTTATGGGACAGGGTCCCTCTATGGCTACACCTTC
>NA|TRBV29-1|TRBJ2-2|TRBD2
CSVLGGYSPGGRTGELFF
TGCAGCGTTTTGGGTGGGTACTCCCCGGGAGGTCGCACCGGGGAGCTGTTTTTT
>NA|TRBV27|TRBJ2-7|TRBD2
CASSVLTSGRYEQYF
TGTGCCAGCAGTGTGTTGACTAGCGGGAGGTACGAGCAGTACTTC
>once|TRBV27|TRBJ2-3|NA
CASSFTEGRTDTQYF
TGTGCCAGCAGTTTTACAGAGGGGAGGACAGATACGCAGTATTTT
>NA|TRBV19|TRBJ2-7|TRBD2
CASSIMGLAGEEQYF
TGTGCCAGTAGTATAATGGGCCTAGCGGGAGAGGAGCAGTACTTC
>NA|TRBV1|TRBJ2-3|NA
CTSSQDGPGGVDTQYF
TGCACCAGCAGCCAAGACGGTCCGGGAGGGGTAGATACGCAGTATTTT
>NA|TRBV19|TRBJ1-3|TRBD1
CASSIGTGGNTIYF
TGTGCCAGTAGTATCGGGACAGGCGGAAACACCATATATTTT
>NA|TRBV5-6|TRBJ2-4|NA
CASSLGAGVENIQYF
TGTGCCAGCAGCCTTGGTGCAGGGGTGGAAAACATTCAGTACTTC
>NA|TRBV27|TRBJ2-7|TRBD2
CASRTTSGVYEQYF
TGTGCCAGCAGGACCACTAGCGGAGTTTACGAGCAGTACTTC
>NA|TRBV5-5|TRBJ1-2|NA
CASSLEVSGLVGYTF
TGTGCCAGCAGCTTGGAGGTTTCAGGGTTGGTTGGCTACACCTTC
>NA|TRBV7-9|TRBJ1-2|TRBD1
CASSLGTAGRHGYTF
TGTGCCAGCAGCCTAGGGACAGCAGGGAGACATGGCTACACCTTC
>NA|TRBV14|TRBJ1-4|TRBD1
CASSPDAGGEKLFF
TGTGCCAGCAGCCCCGACGCAGGGGGTGAAAAACTGTTTTTT
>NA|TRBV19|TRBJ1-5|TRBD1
CASTGSEGGYVSNQPQHF
TGTGCCAGTACAGGCTCGGAAGGGGGCTACGTTAGCAATCAGCCCCAGCATTTT
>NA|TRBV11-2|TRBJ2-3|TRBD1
CASSPSRQGTQYF
TGTGCCAGCAGCCCAAGTCGACAGGGGACGCAGTATTTT
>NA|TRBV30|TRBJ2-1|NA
CAWSRLASSYNEQFF
TGTGCCTGGAGTCGTTTAGCGAGCTCCTACAATGAGCAGTTCTTC
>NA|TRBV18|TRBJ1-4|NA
CASSLRDSGEELFF
TGTGCCAGCTCACTTAGGGACTCTGGTGAGGAACTGTTTTTT
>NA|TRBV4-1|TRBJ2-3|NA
CASSQKTLAQGTGTDTQYF
TGCGCCAGCAGCCAGAAGACACTAGCCCAGGGAACTGGCACAGATACGCAGTATTTT
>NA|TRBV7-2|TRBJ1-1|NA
CASSLPMDTEAFF
TGTGCCAGCAGCTTACCTATGGACACTGAAGCTTTCTTT
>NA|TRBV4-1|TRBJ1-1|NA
CASSQEAKMNTEAFF
TGCGCCAGCAGCCAAGAGGCAAAGATGAACACTGAAGCTTTCTTT
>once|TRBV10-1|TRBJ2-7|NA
CASSEGVLYEQYF
TGCGCCAGCAGTGAAGGGGTACTCTACGAGCAGTACTTC
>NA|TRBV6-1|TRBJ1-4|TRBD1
CASRLQGSGEKLFF
TGTGCCAGCAGGCTACAGGGGTCTGGTGAAAAACTGTTTTTT
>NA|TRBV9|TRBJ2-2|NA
CASSVGTGVAGELFF
TGTGCCAGCAGCGTAGGAACGGGAGTCGCCGGGGAGCTGTTTTTT
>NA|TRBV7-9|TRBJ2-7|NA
CASSSMGAYEQYF
TGTGCCAGCAGTTCCATGGGGGCATACGAGCAGTACTTC
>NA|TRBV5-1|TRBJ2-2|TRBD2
CASSVTSGSTGELFF
TGCGCCAGCAGCGTAACTAGCGGGAGCACCGGGGAGCTGTTTTTT
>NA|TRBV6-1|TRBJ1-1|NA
CASSTNRVGEAFF
TGTGCCAGCAGCACAAACAGGGTGGGTGAAGCTTTCTTT
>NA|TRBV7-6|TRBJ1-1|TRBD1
CASSLAGQGKRTEAFF
TGTGCCAGCAGCTTAGCGGGACAGGGAAAGAGGACTGAAGCTTTCTTT